A selection of T cell receptor beta chains follows, all from one sample in a study of blood T cell repertoires in COVID-19. TCRdb keeps only in-frame clones here, not all; method: immunoSEQ multiplex PCR. The sample includes 29,000 or so clones, roughly nine tenths seen only once; the top ten take approximately 9.8%. The sequencing sample was made of peripheral blood. These receptors were obtained from a human donor in a cohort sampled during active COVID-19. Each CDR3 is given with its conserved first and last residue. A D gene is named only where the DNA matches it firmly. Only some rows state a clone size, as once, few, many or a class for expanded clones.

CDR3	DNA	size	V	J	length	D
CASRGTGDSTTNEKLFF	TGTGCCAGCAGAGGTACTGGGGACAGCACAACTAATGAAAAACTGTTTTTT	-	TRBV2	TRBJ1-4	17	TRBD1
CASSVLPGQGLNYGYTF	TGTGCCAGCAGCGTACTACCGGGACAGGGACTCAACTATGGCTACACCTTC	-	TRBV9	TRBJ1-2	17	TRBD1
CASSYSAGLAGGRNNEQFF	TGTGCCAGCAGTTACTCGGCGGGACTAGCGGGGGGGAGAAACAATGAGCAGTTCTTC	once	TRBV6-2/TRBV6-3	TRBJ2-1	19	TRBD2
CASSQALAGGQETQYF	TGTGCCAGCAGCCAAGCCCTAGCGGGGGGCCAAGAGACCCAGTACTTC	-	TRBV3-1/TRBV3-2	TRBJ2-5	16	TRBD2
CATSAGDSGNTIYF	TGTGCCACCAGCGCCGGAGACTCTGGAAACACCATATATTTT	-	TRBV15	TRBJ1-3	14	-
CSVDSGMNTEAFF	TGCAGCGTTGATTCAGGGATGAACACTGAAGCTTTCTTT	-	TRBV29-1	TRBJ1-1	13	-
CASSPGLAGGQETQYF	TGTGCCAGCAGTCCTGGACTAGCGGGGGGACAAGAGACCCAGTACTTC	-	TRBV3-1/TRBV3-2	TRBJ2-5	16	TRBD2
CASSSSRVGTDTQYF	TGTGCCAGCAGTTCGTCGCGGGTCGGCACAGATACGCAGTATTTT	-	TRBV6-5	TRBJ2-3	15	-
CASSLRGIGYGYTF	TGTGCCAGCAGTTTGAGGGGGATAGGCTATGGCTACACCTTC	few	TRBV6-5	TRBJ1-2	14	-
CASSRRVTLGLTNTDTQYF	TGTGCCAGCAGCCGCCGAGTAACGCTAGGCCTTACTAACACAGATACGCAGTATTTT	-	TRBV7-2	TRBJ2-3	19	-
CASSPQVDTQYF	TGTGCCAGCAGTCCACAGGTAGATACGCAGTATTTT	-	TRBV28	TRBJ2-3	12	-
CASSQGSNQPQHF	TGTGCCAGCAGCCAGGGTAGCAATCAGCCCCAGCATTTT	-	TRBV12-3/TRBV12-4	TRBJ1-5	13	-
CASSLGLIHDYTF	TGTGCCAGCAGCTTAGGACTTATACATGACTACACCTTC	once	TRBV7-9	TRBJ1-2	13	-
CASSGDREKLFF	TGTGCCAGTAGTGGGGACAGAGAAAAACTGTTTTTT	-	TRBV19	TRBJ1-4	12	TRBD1
CASSPLRTGTGIGELFF	TGTGCCAGCTCACCGCTAAGAACCGGGACAGGGATCGGGGAGCTGTTTTTT	-	TRBV18	TRBJ2-2	17	TRBD1
CASEEGGRSTEAFF	TGTGCCAGCGAGGAGGGCGGGCGTAGCACTGAAGCTTTCTTT	-	TRBV28	TRBJ1-1	14	-
CASSSLLKGTPLHF	TGTGCCAGCAGCTCACTTCTAAAGGGGACACCCCTCCACTTT	-	TRBV11-2	TRBJ1-6	14	-
CASSLGQGNEQFF	TGTGCCAGCAGCTTAGGACAGGGGAATGAGCAGTTCTTC	-	TRBV13	TRBJ2-1	13	TRBD1
CASSPKMSGYGYTF	TGCGCCAGCAGCCCCAAGATGTCCGGCTATGGCTACACCTTC	-	TRBV4-3	TRBJ1-2	14	-
CASSARGARSTDTQYF	TGCGCCAGCAGCGCGCGGGGGGCTCGATCCACAGATACGCAGTATTTT	-	TRBV5-1	TRBJ2-3	16	TRBD2
CASSLEARGQGYNEQFF	TGTGCCAGCAGCTTGGAGGCGAGGGGACAGGGCTACAATGAGCAGTTCTTC	-	TRBV5-4	TRBJ2-1	17	TRBD1
CASSVEPRTGNTIYF	TGTGCCAGCAGCGTAGAACCCAGAACTGGAAACACCATATATTTT	-	TRBV9	TRBJ1-3	15	-